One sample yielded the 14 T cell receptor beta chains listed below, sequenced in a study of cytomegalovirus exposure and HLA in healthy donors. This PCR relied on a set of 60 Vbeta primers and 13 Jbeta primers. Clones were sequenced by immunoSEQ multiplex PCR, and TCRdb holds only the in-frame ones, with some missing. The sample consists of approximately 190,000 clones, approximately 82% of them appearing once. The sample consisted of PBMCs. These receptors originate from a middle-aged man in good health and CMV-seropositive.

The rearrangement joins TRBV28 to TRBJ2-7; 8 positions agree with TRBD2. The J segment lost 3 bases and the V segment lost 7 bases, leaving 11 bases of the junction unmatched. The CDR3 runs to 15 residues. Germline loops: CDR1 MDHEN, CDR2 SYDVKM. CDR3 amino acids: CASTLSGGGSYEQYF. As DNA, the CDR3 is TGTGCCAGCACCCTCAGCGGGGGCGGGAGCTACGAGCAGTACTTC.

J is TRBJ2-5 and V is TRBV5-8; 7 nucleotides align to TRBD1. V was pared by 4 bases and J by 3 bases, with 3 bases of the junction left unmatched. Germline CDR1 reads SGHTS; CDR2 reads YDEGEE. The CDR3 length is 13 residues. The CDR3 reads CASSPDRKETQYF. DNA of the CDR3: TGTGCCAGCAGCCCGGACAGGAAAGAGACCCAGTACTTC.

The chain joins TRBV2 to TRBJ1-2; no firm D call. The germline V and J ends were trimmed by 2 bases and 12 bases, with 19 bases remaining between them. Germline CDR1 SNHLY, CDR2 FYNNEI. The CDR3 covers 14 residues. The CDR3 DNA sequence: TGTGCCAGCAGTGAAAATGGATTATTGGGAGTACACACCTTC. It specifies CASSENGLLGVHTF.

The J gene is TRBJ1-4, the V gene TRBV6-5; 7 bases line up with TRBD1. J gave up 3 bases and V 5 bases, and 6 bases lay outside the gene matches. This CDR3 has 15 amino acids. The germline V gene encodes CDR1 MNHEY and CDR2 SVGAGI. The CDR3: CASSGTQGANEKLFF. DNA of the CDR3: TGTGCCAGCAGTGGAACCCAGGGGGCTAATGAAAAACTGTTTTTT.

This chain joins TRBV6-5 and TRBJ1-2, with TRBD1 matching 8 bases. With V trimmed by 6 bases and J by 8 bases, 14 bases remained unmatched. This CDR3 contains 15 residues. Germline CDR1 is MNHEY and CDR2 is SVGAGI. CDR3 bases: TGTGCCAGCAGACCCGGGACAGGAATGGCCTGGGGCTACACCTTC. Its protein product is CASRPGTGMAWGYTF.

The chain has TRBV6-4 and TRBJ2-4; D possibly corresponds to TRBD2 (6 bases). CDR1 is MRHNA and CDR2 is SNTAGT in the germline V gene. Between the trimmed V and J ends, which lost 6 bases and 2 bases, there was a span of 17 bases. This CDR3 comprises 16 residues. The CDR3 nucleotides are TGTGCCAGCAGCGCTCCCTCTGGGGGGACCAAAAACATTCAGTACTTC. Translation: CASSAPSGGTKNIQYF.

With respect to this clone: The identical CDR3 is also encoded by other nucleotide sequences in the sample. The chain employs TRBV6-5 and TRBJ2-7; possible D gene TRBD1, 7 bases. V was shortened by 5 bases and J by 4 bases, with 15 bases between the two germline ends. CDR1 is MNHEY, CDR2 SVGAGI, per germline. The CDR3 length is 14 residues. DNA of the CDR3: TGTGCCAGCAGTCCAGGGGGGCCTAGTTACGAGCAGTACTTC. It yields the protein CASSPGGPSYEQYF.

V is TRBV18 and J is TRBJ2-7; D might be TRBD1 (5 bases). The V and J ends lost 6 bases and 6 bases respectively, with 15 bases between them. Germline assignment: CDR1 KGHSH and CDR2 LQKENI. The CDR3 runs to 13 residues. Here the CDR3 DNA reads TGTGCCAGCTCGCAAACAGGTTTCGGCGAGCAGTACTTC. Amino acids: CASSQTGFGEQYF.

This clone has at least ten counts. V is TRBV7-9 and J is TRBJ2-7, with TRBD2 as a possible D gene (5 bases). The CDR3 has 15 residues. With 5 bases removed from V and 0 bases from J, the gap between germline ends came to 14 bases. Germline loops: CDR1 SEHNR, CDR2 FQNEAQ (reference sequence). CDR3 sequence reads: CASSRRDSPSYEQYF. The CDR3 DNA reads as TGTGCCAGCAGCCGCCGGGATTCCCCCTCCTACGAGCAGTACTTC.

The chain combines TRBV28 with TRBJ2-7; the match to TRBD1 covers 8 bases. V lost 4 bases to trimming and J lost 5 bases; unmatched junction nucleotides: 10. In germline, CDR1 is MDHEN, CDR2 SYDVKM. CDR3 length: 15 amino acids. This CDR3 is CASSYGQGNWDEQYF. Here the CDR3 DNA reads TGTGCCAGCAGTTACGGACAGGGTAATTGGGACGAGCAGTACTTC.

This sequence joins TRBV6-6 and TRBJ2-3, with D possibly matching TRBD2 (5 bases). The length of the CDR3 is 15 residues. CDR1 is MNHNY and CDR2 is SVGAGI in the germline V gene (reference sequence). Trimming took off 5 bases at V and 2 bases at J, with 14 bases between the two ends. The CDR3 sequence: CASSGLTDDTDTQYF. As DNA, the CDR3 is TGTGCCAGCAGTGGACTCACGGACGACACAGATACGCAGTATTTT.

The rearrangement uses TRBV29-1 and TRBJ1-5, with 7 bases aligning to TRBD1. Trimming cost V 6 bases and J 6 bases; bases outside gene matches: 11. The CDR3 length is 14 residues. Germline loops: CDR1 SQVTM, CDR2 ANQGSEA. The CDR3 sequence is CSVGQGVSGQPQHF. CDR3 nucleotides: TGCAGCGTAGGCCAGGGGGTATCGGGTCAGCCCCAGCATTTT.

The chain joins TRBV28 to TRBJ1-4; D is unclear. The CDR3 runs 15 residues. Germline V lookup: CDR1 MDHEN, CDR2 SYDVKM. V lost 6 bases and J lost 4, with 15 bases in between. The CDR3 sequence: CASSAPREHNEKLFF. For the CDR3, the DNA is TGTGCCAGCAGCGCGCCCCGGGAGCATAATGAAAAACTGTTTTTT.

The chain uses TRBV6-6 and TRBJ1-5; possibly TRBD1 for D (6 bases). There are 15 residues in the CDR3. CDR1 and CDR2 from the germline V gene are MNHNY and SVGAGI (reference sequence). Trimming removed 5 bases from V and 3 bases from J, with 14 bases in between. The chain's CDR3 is CASSQQGMNNQPQHF. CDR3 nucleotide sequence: TGTGCCAGCAGTCAACAGGGAATGAACAATCAGCCCCAGCATTTT.